Detailed here is one T cell receptor (beta chain). Its antigen remains unknown. TCRdb keeps only in-frame clones here, not all; method: immunoSEQ multiplex PCR. The sample has about 96,000 clones, 80% to 90% seen once. The data are from a study of T cell responses to AZD1222 COVID-19 vaccine. Study in general: The study pooled second doses at about 4 or about 12 weeks. Study results and limitations: Baseline antibody screening turned up just a handful of seropositive AZD1222 recipients. It was only after the peak T cell response that any repertoires were sampled.

Trimming cost V 0 bases and J 14 bases, with 14 bases left between them. Germline V lookup: CDR1 MNHEY, CDR2 SVGAGI. The CDR3 runs 14 residues. This receptor was obtained from an adult in good health. The genes are TRBV6-5 and TRBJ1-6; D unclear. The input for sequencing was peripheral blood, taken on day 0 of AZD1222 vaccination. The CDR3 loop reads CASSYSSRGGSLHF. The DNA of the CDR3 is TGTGCCAGCAGTTACTCGTCCCGAGGCGGTTCCCTCCACTTT.